The rows below give T cell receptor beta chains drawn from one sample of a study of blood T cell repertoires in COVID-19. The method was immunoSEQ multiplex PCR; TCRdb's version includes in-frame clones alone and lacks a portion of them. The table records some 250,000 clones, over 80% of them present only once. Sequenced: peripheral blood. These receptors originate from a man in his forties or fifties with acute or convalescent COVID-19. The CDR3 runs from the conserved cysteine through the conserved F or W. The D gene is left open where the match is weak. Size values are once, few and many counts, or a class for expanded clones, and some rows have none.

DNA: TGTGCCAGCAGCTTCAGGGTCCTAGCCAAAAACATTCAGTACTTC; CDR3: CASSFRVLAKNIQYF; D: NA; size: NA; J: TRBJ2-4; V: TRBV11-2
DNA: TGTGCCAGCAGCCTTAGGACAGTTTCTAACTATGGCTACACCTTC; CDR3: CASSLRTVSNYGYTF; D: NA; size: NA; J: TRBJ1-2; V: TRBV7-8
DNA: TGTGCCAGCAGTGGGACAGGGGGCGGCACTGAAGCTTTCTTT; CDR3: CASSGTGGGTEAFF; D: TRBD1; size: NA; J: TRBJ1-1; V: TRBV2
DNA: TGTGCCAGCAGTTACTCGAGACAGGGAAAGCATCAGCCCCAGCATTTT; CDR3: CASSYSRQGKHQPQHF; D: TRBD1; size: many; J: TRBJ1-5; V: TRBV6-5
DNA: TGTGCCTGGAGTGGCAGGACAGGGGATTTTGGAAACACCATATATTTT; CDR3: CAWSGRTGDFGNTIYF; D: TRBD1; size: NA; J: TRBJ1-3; V: TRBV30
DNA: TGTGCCAGCAGGCTCGAGGATTTTACCGGGGAGCTGTTTTTT; CDR3: CASRLEDFTGELFF; D: NA; size: NA; J: TRBJ2-2; V: TRBV2
DNA: TGTGCCAGCAGGGGGACAGGAGTACAGCCCCAGCATTTT; CDR3: CASRGTGVQPQHF; D: TRBD1; size: few; J: TRBJ1-5; V: TRBV27
DNA: TGTGCCAGCAATCAGCGGTACTACGAGCAGTACTTC; CDR3: CASNQRYYEQYF; D: NA; size: NA; J: TRBJ2-7; V: TRBV6-5
DNA: TGTGCCTGGAACTCCGGGACAGGGGAAGAGACCCAGTACTTC; CDR3: CAWNSGTGEETQYF; D: TRBD1; size: NA; J: TRBJ2-5; V: TRBV30
DNA: TGCGCCAGCAGCTTGGTCGGGAGTACCTCTTTGAACACCATATATTTT; CDR3: CASSLVGSTSLNTIYF; D: NA; size: once; J: TRBJ1-3; V: TRBV5-1
DNA: TGTGCCAGCAGACGGACTAGCGGGAGGATCGGGGCGGGGGAGCTGTTTTTT; CDR3: CASRRTSGRIGAGELFF; D: TRBD2; size: NA; J: TRBJ2-2; V: TRBV27
DNA: TGCGCCAGCAGTGAGACTAGCGGAGTCGGCCAAGAGACCCAGTACTTC; CDR3: CASSETSGVGQETQYF; D: TRBD2; size: NA; J: TRBJ2-5; V: TRBV10-2
DNA: TGTGCCAGCAGGAACGATGGGCCGTACCAAGAGACCCAGTACTTC; CDR3: CASRNDGPYQETQYF; D: NA; size: NA; J: TRBJ2-5; V: TRBV2
DNA: TGTGCCAGCAGCCCCCTTTGGACAGGGTCCTACGAGCAGTACTTC; CDR3: CASSPLWTGSYEQYF; D: TRBD1; size: NA; J: TRBJ2-7; V: TRBV6-2/TRBV6-3
DNA: TGTGCCACCAGCAGGGGTCAGGGGGATACTGAAGCTTTCTTT; CDR3: CATSRGQGDTEAFF; D: TRBD1; size: NA; J: TRBJ1-1; V: TRBV15
DNA: TGTGCCAGCAGCTGGGCCGTCCTAGGGGACACTGAAGCTTTCTTT; CDR3: CASSWAVLGDTEAFF; D: NA; size: NA; J: TRBJ1-1; V: TRBV5-8
DNA: TGTGCCAGCAGCAAACATGGGGGCTTGGGGTCCTACAATGAGCAGTTCTTC; CDR3: CASSKHGGLGSYNEQFF; D: NA; size: NA; J: TRBJ2-1; V: TRBV28
DNA: TGCGCCAGCAGCTTTATCACAGGGGCCAACTACGAGCAGTACTTC; CDR3: CASSFITGANYEQYF; D: TRBD1; size: NA; J: TRBJ2-7; V: TRBV5-1
DNA: TGTGCCAGCACTAGCGGGGTTGCCCACCCACCCTACGAGCAGTACTTC; CDR3: CASTSGVAHPPYEQYF; D: TRBD2; size: NA; J: TRBJ2-7; V: TRBV7-9
DNA: TGCAGTGCTAGTGCGGTTATGGGAGATTCACCCCTCCACTTT; CDR3: CSASAVMGDSPLHF; D: NA; size: NA; J: TRBJ1-6; V: TRBV20-1
DNA: TGTGCCAGTAGTGAATACGAGGGGGCTTCTGGAAACACCATATATTTT; CDR3: CASSEYEGASGNTIYF; D: TRBD1; size: NA; J: TRBJ1-3; V: TRBV19
DNA: TGTGCCAGCAGCTTCCAAGCGGGTGCGGATACGCAGTATTTT; CDR3: CASSFQAGADTQYF; D: NA; size: NA; J: TRBJ2-3; V: TRBV7-9
DNA: TGTGCCAGCAGTGGCGGGTTCGAGCAGTACTTC; CDR3: CASSGGFEQYF; D: NA; size: NA; J: TRBJ2-7; V: TRBV2
DNA: TGTGCCAGCAGCAAGGGACTCATGAACACTGAAGCTTTCTTT; CDR3: CASSKGLMNTEAFF; D: NA; size: NA; J: TRBJ1-1; V: TRBV3-1/TRBV3-2
DNA: TGTGCCAGCAGCCAAGCCGGGACAGGCGGCTACACCTTC; CDR3: CASSQAGTGGYTF; D: TRBD1; size: NA; J: TRBJ1-2; V: TRBV3-1/TRBV3-2
DNA: TGTGCCATAGGGACAGCTAGCAATCAGCCCCAGCATTTT; CDR3: CAIGTASNQPQHF; D: TRBD1; size: few; J: TRBJ1-5; V: TRBV19
DNA: TGTGCCAGCAGCGTAGGGGTAGGGGAGAACACTGAAGCTTTCTTT; CDR3: CASSVGVGENTEAFF; D: NA; size: NA; J: TRBJ1-1; V: TRBV9
DNA: TGTGCCAGTAGACCCGCGGAGAACTATGGCTACACCTTC; CDR3: CASRPAENYGYTF; D: NA; size: NA; J: TRBJ1-2; V: TRBV19
DNA: TGCGCCAGCAGTTTGAGGGGGCTAGACAATGAGCAGTTCTTC; CDR3: CASSLRGLDNEQFF; D: TRBD1; size: NA; J: TRBJ2-1; V: TRBV5-1
DNA: TGTGCCAGTAGTATAGCAGGGGTCGGACAAGAGACCCAGTACTTC; CDR3: CASSIAGVGQETQYF; D: NA; size: NA; J: TRBJ2-5; V: TRBV19
DNA: TGTGCCAGCATTTCACTAACAGGGTCTGGAAACACCATATATTTT; CDR3: CASISLTGSGNTIYF; D: NA; size: NA; J: TRBJ1-3; V: TRBV6-5
DNA: TGTGCCAGCAGTCCCAGGGGGTATCAGTCACCCCTCCACTTT; CDR3: CASSPRGYQSPLHF; D: TRBD1; size: NA; J: TRBJ1-6; V: TRBV27
DNA: TGTGCCAGCACTGAAAGGGCGGGAGGGCCGGATACGCAGTATTTT; CDR3: CASTERAGGPDTQYF; D: TRBD2; size: NA; J: TRBJ2-3; V: TRBV2
DNA: TGTGCCAGCAGCTGGGGACTAGAAGAGACCCAGTACTTC; CDR3: CASSWGLEETQYF; D: TRBD2; size: once; J: TRBJ2-5; V: TRBV7-8
DNA: TGCGCCAGCTCTATAGCGGGAGGTTCCTACAATGAGCAGTTCTTC; CDR3: CASSIAGGSYNEQFF; D: TRBD2; size: few; J: TRBJ2-1; V: TRBV10-2
DNA: TGTGCAAGTCCCCACTCGGTGACTAGCGGCCACTTCTACAATGAGCAGTTCTTC; CDR3: CASPHSVTSGHFYNEQFF; D: NA; size: once; J: TRBJ2-1; V: TRBV12-2
DNA: TGTGCCAGCAGTTCATCGGGGGGTAATTCACCCCTCCACTTT; CDR3: CASSSSGGNSPLHF; D: NA; size: once; J: TRBJ1-6; V: TRBV6-5
DNA: TGTGCCAGTAGTATGACTAGCGATTTATTTAATGAGCAGTTCTTC; CDR3: CASSMTSDLFNEQFF; D: TRBD2; size: NA; J: TRBJ2-1; V: TRBV19
DNA: TGTGCCAGCTCAGACCGGGACAGGGGACAAGAGACCCAGTACTTC; CDR3: CASSDRDRGQETQYF; D: TRBD1; size: NA; J: TRBJ2-5; V: TRBV18
DNA: TGCGCCAGCAGCCAACTTAATGGGCAGGGGAACACTGAAGCTTTCTTT; CDR3: CASSQLNGQGNTEAFF; D: NA; size: NA; J: TRBJ1-1; V: TRBV4-3